This T cell receptor (beta chain) was sequenced in a study of cytomegalovirus exposure and HLA in healthy donors. Whole-study results and caveats: A further, later analysis showed that HLA-associated TCR beta chains (compared with equally common others) were more clonally expanded.

Samples came from healthy bone marrow donors. Primers: 60 Vbeta forward and 13 Jbeta reverse. The table came from immunoSEQ multiplex PCR; TCRdb's copy has only in-frame clones and leaves some out. The sample has roughly 77,000 clones; around 10% are singletons. Germline loops: CDR1 MNHNS, CDR2 SASEGT. V lost 7 bases to trimming and J lost 5 bases, with 15 bases between them. The CDR3 is 13 amino acids. Points on this clone: Its specificity is unknown.

The chain couples TRBV6-1 to TRBJ2-7; D remains unclear. Sequencing used PBMCs. The sequence derives from a man in his 60s in good health and CMV-seropositive. The chain's CDR3 is CASNGPSPNEQYV. CDR3 nucleotides: TGTGCCAGCAATGGGCCTTCGCCCAACGAGCAGTACGTC.